The present TCR beta chain was sequenced within a study of blood T cell repertoires in COVID-19. Study-wide context: Samples representing acute and convalescent COVID-19 were sourced from the United States, Italy and Spain. T cells, B-cell-depleted T cells, or PBMCs supplied cDNA or gDNA.

V shed 4 bases and J 5 bases; nucleotides not matched to a gene: 9. From germline, CDR1 is GTSNPN and CDR2 SVGIG (reference sequence). The CDR3 is 14 amino acids. As handled by the study authors: Amplification from reference gene primers served as the basis for estimated nucleated cell counts. TCRdb's copy holds only in-frame clones and misses some; the assay was immunoSEQ multiplex PCR. V, J and clone size derive from that table, while D and trimming were established from the DNA sequence. This table holds 200,000 to 250,000 clones, 80% to 90% found once. This clonotype was sampled from a woman between 45 and 65 years old with acute or convalescent COVID-19. Specimen: peripheral blood. The V gene is TRBV30, the J gene TRBJ2-3, with 7 bases matching TRBD2. The CDR3 is CAWNNGRNIDTQYF. As DNA, the CDR3 is TGTGCCTGGAACAACGGGAGGAATATAGATACGCAGTATTTT.